A selection of T cell receptor beta chains follows, all from one sample in a study of cytomegalovirus exposure and HLA in healthy donors. Sequencing used immunoSEQ multiplex PCR; TCRdb keeps in-frame clones, though not all of them. The sample has roughly 120,000 clones, 77% seen once. Material for sequencing was PBMCs. Every receptor here comes from a woman aged 40 to 49 in good health and CMV-seropositive. CDR3s include the opening cysteine and the closing phenylalanine or tryptophan. A D gene is named only where the DNA matches it firmly. Clone size, where shown, is once, few, many, or a class for clones that have expanded.

abundance	j_gene	d_gene	v_gene	CDR3nt	CDR3aa
few	TRBJ1-5	-	TRBV30	TGTGCCTGGAGTGTTCAGGGCAGTCAGCCCCAGCATTTT	CAWSVQGSQPQHF
-	TRBJ2-3	TRBD1	TRBV7-9	TGTGCCAGCAGCGATACCCCAGGGGGCGTCCCAGATACGCAGTATTTT	CASSDTPGGVPDTQYF
once	TRBJ2-7	-	TRBV7-9	TGTTCCAGCAGCCGCCTCACCCGGACAGCCCGCCACGAGCAGTACTTC	CSSSRLTRTARHEQYF
-	TRBJ1-1	TRBD1	TRBV6-1	TGTGCCAGCAGTGAACCGCAACAGGGGGGGAACACTGAAGCTTTCTTT	CASSEPQQGGNTEAFF
-	TRBJ1-3	TRBD1	TRBV11-2	TGTGCCAGCAGCCCGGACAGGGGTCCTGGAAACACCATATATTTT	CASSPDRGPGNTIYF
few	TRBJ2-7	-	TRBV18	TGTGCCAGCTCACCTCCCGGACAGTACGAGCAGTACTTC	CASSPPGQYEQYF
few	TRBJ2-1	TRBD2	TRBV5-4	TGTGCCAGCAGGCCCGGGACTATAAATGAGCAGTTCTTC	CASRPGTINEQFF
few	TRBJ2-1	TRBD2	TRBV5-1	TGCGCCAGCAGGACCATACTAGCGGGAACTTACAATGAGCAGTTCTTC	CASRTILAGTYNEQFF
few	TRBJ2-7	-	TRBV2	TGTGCCAGCAGTGTAGACAGCATCAGGACTATTGACGAGCAGTACTTC	CASSVDSIRTIDEQYF
many	TRBJ2-7	TRBD1	TRBV28	TGTGCCAGCAGTCCCCCCGGGACAGGGTACGAGCAGTACTTC	CASSPPGTGYEQYF
-	TRBJ1-5	-	TRBV2	TGTGCCAGCAGTGAAGCCACGGGAAATCAGCCCCAGCATTTT	CASSEATGNQPQHF
-	TRBJ2-1	TRBD2	TRBV6-8	TGTGCCAGCAGGGGCCTAGGGACTAGCGGGAGGTATCTGGGTTTTCGGTTCTTC	CASRGLGTSGRYLGFRFF
-	TRBJ2-2	TRBD2	TRBV19	TGTGCCAGTACCAAAACGGGGGGGCGGAACACCGGGGAGCTGTTTTTT	CASTKTGGRNTGELFF
-	TRBJ2-7	-	TRBV14	TGTGCCAGCAGCCAAGAACCGGGACATTGGAACCTCTACGAGCAGTACTTC	CASSQEPGHWNLYEQYF
few	TRBJ2-7	TRBD2	TRBV27	TGTGCCAGCAGTTTAAGTTGGGACTACTCCTACGAGCAGTACTTC	CASSLSWDYSYEQYF
-	TRBJ1-5	TRBD1	TRBV4-1	TGCGCCAGCAGCCGTGAGGGACAGCGAAATCAGCCCCAGCATTTT	CASSREGQRNQPQHF
-	TRBJ1-5	-	TRBV7-9	TGTGCCAGCACCGTCGGGGATCAGCCCCAGCATTTT	CASTVGDQPQHF
-	TRBJ2-7	-	TRBV5-1	TGCGCCAGCACGGCGGGGCTTCTCTCCTACGAGCAGTACTTC	CASTAGLLSYEQYF
-	TRBJ1-2	-	TRBV13	TGTGCCAGCAGCTTAGAGGGGTCCCTTTACTACACCTTC	CASSLEGSLYYTF
once	TRBJ2-5	-	TRBV5-4	TGTGCCAGCAGCTCTCAGGGGAGTGAGACCCAGTACTTC	CASSSQGSETQYF
-	TRBJ1-1	TRBD1	TRBV29-1	TGCAGCGTTCAGGGGGGAATGAACACTGAAGCTTTCTTT	CSVQGGMNTEAFF
-	TRBJ2-7	TRBD2	TRBV5-1	TGCGCCAGCAGCTTGAGGACTAGCGGGAGTGGTAGGTACGAGCAGTACTTC	CASSLRTSGSGRYEQYF
-	TRBJ2-7	-	TRBV5-6	TGTGCCAGCAGTTACGGGGGTCAGATGACCTACGAGCAGTACTTC	CASSYGGQMTYEQYF
-	TRBJ1-1	-	TRBV18	TGTGCCAGCTCACCACCGGACGTGGAGGTCACTGAAGCTTTCTTT	CASSPPDVEVTEAFF
few	TRBJ2-5	TRBD2	TRBV30	TGTGCCTGGAGTACGGGGGAGGGCTTGGGGGAGACCCAGTACTTC	CAWSTGEGLGETQYF
-	TRBJ2-2	TRBD1	TRBV5-4	TGTGCCAGCAGCCCCCCGGGACAGGGTCCCGGGGAGCTGTTTTTT	CASSPPGQGPGELFF
-	TRBJ1-3	-	TRBV29-1	TGCAGCGCTGAGATAGGAGTGGGAAACACCATATATTTT	CSAEIGVGNTIYF
-	TRBJ2-5	-	TRBV11-2	TGTGCCAGCAGCTTAGCTGCGGGCCAAGAGACCCAGTACTTC	CASSLAAGQETQYF
once	TRBJ2-7	-	TRBV28	TGTGCCAGCAGTTTAAATCTGGCAGGCACCTACGAGCAGTACTTC	CASSLNLAGTYEQYF
-	TRBJ2-6	-	TRBV4-1	TGCGCCAGCAGCCGTTCCGAGGGGGGGACTGGGGCCAACGTCCTGACTTTC	CASSRSEGGTGANVLTF
-	TRBJ2-7	TRBD1	TRBV13	TGTGCCAGCAGCTTAGAGGTTGGGGGCGACAGGGGGCATTCCGAGCAGTACTTC	CASSLEVGGDRGHSEQYF
-	TRBJ2-4	TRBD1	TRBV6-1	TGTGCCAGCAGATTGACAGGGGGCCTAAACATTCAGTACTTC	CASRLTGGLNIQYF
-	TRBJ2-1	TRBD2	TRBV29-1	TGCAGCGTGATAGCGGGGGCCTACAATGAGCAGTTCTTC	CSVIAGAYNEQFF
-	TRBJ1-2	TRBD1	TRBV28	TGTGCCAGCAGGCGGGGACAGGTCAACTATGGCTACACCTTC	CASRRGQVNYGYTF
-	TRBJ2-7	-	TRBV7-9	TGTGCCAGCAGCTTAGACAGGGTTCCCTACGAGCAGTACTTC	CASSLDRVPYEQYF
few	TRBJ1-4	-	TRBV28	TGTGCCAGCAGTACACGTAGGCCTGGGAGTAATGAAAAACTGTTTTTT	CASSTRRPGSNEKLFF
-	TRBJ1-2	TRBD1	TRBV7-9	TGTGCCAGCAGTCCTATTACTACAGGGGCAACCAACTATGGCTACACCTTC	CASSPITTGATNYGYTF
-	TRBJ2-5	-	TRBV11-2	TGTGCCAGCAGCTTGCCGGGAGGGGGCACAGAGACCCAGTACTTC	CASSLPGGGTETQYF
-	TRBJ2-7	TRBD2	TRBV19	TGTGCCAGTAGTATTATACTGGGGGGGACCTACGAGCAGTACTTC	CASSIILGGTYEQYF
-	TRBJ2-3	TRBD1	TRBV7-3	TGTGCCAGCAGCTTAACGGGACAGGGGACAGATACGCAGTATTTT	CASSLTGQGTDTQYF
-	TRBJ1-1	-	TRBV6-5	TGTGCCAGCAGTTACTCGCCAGACACTGAAGCTTTCTTT	CASSYSPDTEAFF
-	TRBJ1-2	-	TRBV6-5	TGTGCCAGCAGGGCCTCCGGGACAAAGTTTGGCTACACCTTC	CASRASGTKFGYTF
-	TRBJ2-1	-	TRBV29-1	TGCAGCGTTGAAGGCTTTCTAGTTTCTTACAATGAGCAGTTCTTC	CSVEGFLVSYNEQFF
-	TRBJ1-2	-	TRBV19	TGTGCCAGTAGTCCGACAGGACCGTATGGCTACACCTTC	CASSPTGPYGYTF
once	TRBJ1-5	-	TRBV19	TGTGCCAGTAGTACAGGACTGTCACCTAATCAGCCCCAGCATTTT	CASSTGLSPNQPQHF
-	TRBJ1-1	-	TRBV7-9	TGTGCCAGCAGCCGGGGAACAATGACAGGGAACACTGAAGCTTTCTTT	CASSRGTMTGNTEAFF
-	TRBJ1-4	-	TRBV4-1	TGCGCCAGCAGCCAAGAAACCTTCGGGAGGTTTGGGGAAAAACTGTTTTTT	CASSQETFGRFGEKLFF
-	TRBJ2-1	-	TRBV28	TGTGCCAGCAGTTTTATCGGGAGAAGCTACAATGAGCAGTTCTTC	CASSFIGRSYNEQFF
-	TRBJ2-1	TRBD2	TRBV5-4	TGTGCCAGCAGCCAACTAGCGGGGAACTACAATGAGCAGTTCTTC	CASSQLAGNYNEQFF